This entry lists 10 T cell receptor beta chains sequenced from one sample in a study of T cell responses to AZD1222 COVID-19 vaccine. Clones were read by immunoSEQ multiplex PCR, and TCRdb kept only the in-frame ones, dropping some. The sample has under 120,000 clones, about 85% seen once. The sequenced sample was peripheral blood, obtained 28 days after the second AZD1222 dose. These receptors all come from an adult who received the AZD1222 COVID-19 vaccine.

The table lists this clone with a few counts. V and J are TRBV18 and TRBJ2-2; TRBD1 agrees at 7 bases. The CDR3 spans 15 residues. CDR1 is KGHSH, CDR2 LQKENI, per germline. After removal of 2 bases from V and 4 bases from J, the junction contained 4 bases not matched to a gene. The CDR3 DNA is TGTGCCAGCTCACCATTAACAGGGGCCACCGGGGAGCTGTTTTTT. Its translation: CASSPLTGATGELFF.

This chain joins TRBV7-9 and TRBJ1-1; D call uncertain. V shed 3 bases and J shed 2 bases, with 10 bases lying between them. From germline, CDR1 is SEHNR and CDR2 FQNEAQ (reference sequence). The CDR3 totals 14 residues. CDR3 residues: CASSFKGSNTEAFF. The CDR3, as DNA: TGTGCCAGCAGCTTTAAGGGCAGCAACACTGAAGCTTTCTTT.

This chain uses TRBV4-1 with TRBJ2-1; 14 bases are shared with TRBD2. The CDR3 is made up of 16 amino acids. V lost 0 bases, J lost 8 bases, and 3 bases stayed unmatched. CDR1 and CDR2 from the germline V gene are MGHRA and YSYEKL. This CDR3 reads CASSQEGLAGDHEQFF. Written as DNA, the CDR3 is TGCGCCAGCAGCCAAGAGGGACTAGCGGGAGACCATGAGCAGTTCTTC.

V usage is TRBV2 and J usage is TRBJ1-4, with 11 positions matching TRBD1. Trimming removed 8 bases from V and 4 bases from J; junction bases left unmatched: 3. This CDR3 has 14 residues. Germline CDR1 is SNHLY and CDR2 is FYNNEI. The CDR3 coding sequence is TGTGCCAGCGGGACAGGGGGTATTAATGAAAAACTGTTTTTT. This sequence encodes CASGTGGINEKLFF.

This chain links TRBV5-6 with TRBJ2-5; TRBD2 matches 12 bases. The CDR3 loop spans 15 amino acids. The J segment lost 4 bases and the V segment lost 4 bases, leaving 5 bases of the junction unmatched. CDR1 and CDR2 (germline): SGHDT, YYEEEE. As DNA, the CDR3 is TGTGCCAGCAGCGCACCGGGACTAGCGGGAGAGACCCAGTACTTC. Residues: CASSAPGLAGETQYF.

The J gene is TRBJ1-2, the V gene TRBV28; tentatively, D is TRBD1 (6 bases). Per the germline V gene, CDR1 is MDHEN and CDR2 is SYDVKM. The germline V and J ends were trimmed by 5 bases and 7 bases, with 20 bases remaining between them. This CDR3 spans 15 amino acids. The CDR3 reads CASSAPGGAKSGYTF. The CDR3 nucleotides read TGTGCCAGCAGTGCCCCCGGGGGCGCGAAGTCTGGCTACACCTTC.

The rearrangement uses TRBV7-8 and TRBJ2-7, with unresolved D. The CDR3 is 15 residues long. Germline V gene data show CDR1 as SGHVS and CDR2 as FQNEAQ. V was trimmed by 1 base and J by 3 bases, leaving 13 bases between them. The CDR3 here is CASSLGVARYYEQYF. As DNA, the CDR3 is TGTGCCAGCAGCTTAGGGGTAGCACGATACTACGAGCAGTACTTC.

This chain links TRBV3-1 (or the pseudogene TRBV3-2) with TRBJ1-1; D ambiguous. V dropped 1 base and J dropped 0 bases, with 12 bases sitting between them. The CDR3 spans 16 residues. Germline V lookup: CDR1 LGHDT, CDR2 YNNKEL (reference sequence). The chain's CDR3 is CASSQVFRFMNTEAFF. CDR3 in DNA: TGTGCCAGCAGCCAAGTCTTCCGTTTCATGAACACTGAAGCTTTCTTT.

The V call is TRBV5-4, the J call TRBJ2-1, with 10 bases fitting TRBD2. The V gene's germline CDR1 is SGHNT and CDR2 YYREEE (reference sequence). This CDR3 is 15 amino acids long. J gave up 4 bases and V 7 bases, and 8 bases lay outside the gene matches. CDR3 amino acids: CASGKGLADYNEQFF. The CDR3 DNA reads TGTGCCAGCGGCAAAGGACTAGCGGATTACAATGAGCAGTTCTTC.

V and J are TRBV29-1 and TRBJ2-5, with a possible D match to TRBD1 (5 bases). Trimming pared 2 bases from V and 4 bases from J, leaving 11 bases between. The germline gives CDR1 SQVTM, CDR2 ANQGSEA. CDR3 length: 13 residues. The CDR3 region has the DNA TGCAGCGTTGAAAGGCAGGGTGGAGAGACCCAGTACTTC. It yields the protein CSVERQGGETQYF.